This T cell receptor beta chain comes out of a study of patients and donors after allogeneic stem cell transplantation. V was clipped by 1 base and J by 2 bases, with 12 bases between them. Germline-derived CDR1 and CDR2 are SGHDN and FVKESK. The CDR3 extends over 15 amino acids. One entry per CDR3 protein results from TCRdb running MiXCR on the RT-PCR reads. The sample holds 800,000 to 1,000,000 distinct CDR3 sequences, under 20% seen once. The sample consisted of blood, either unsorted or a sorted T cell fraction (not recorded which). The genes are TRBV14 and TRBJ2-7; D is perhaps TRBD2 (5 bases). The TCR was taken from a human donor who was either an allogeneic HSCT recipient or a stem cell or donor lymphocyte infusion donor (not recorded which). It is not recorded whose cells these are; they may come from a transplant donor. The CDR3 is CASSQAGIQTYEQYF. CDR3 in DNA: TGTGCCAGCAGCCAAGCGGGGATCCAGACCTACGAGCAGTACTTC.